This TCR beta chain is from a study of cytomegalovirus exposure and HLA in healthy donors. Of note for this clone: Its antigen is unidentified.

PCR amplification relied on 60 Vbeta primers (plus 13 Jbeta primers). The table came from immunoSEQ multiplex PCR; TCRdb's copy has only in-frame clones and leaves some out. The sample yields 140,000 to 150,000 clones, around 79% seen once. Study results and caveats: Later genetic work tied a missense DCLRE1C variant to beta-chain V and J trimming.

Deletions cut 11 bases from V and 6 bases from J, with 19 bases between. Germline CDR1 is MNHEY and CDR2 is SMNVEV (reference sequence). CDR3 length: 13 amino acids. V usage is TRBV27 and J usage is TRBJ1-2; D ambiguous. The specimen sequenced was PBMCs. The TCR was taken from a woman in her thirties in good health and CMV-seronegative. Here the CDR3 reads CAVRGSLKDGYTF. The CDR3 nucleotides are TGTGCCGTCCGAGGGTCGTTGAAGGATGGCTACACCTTC.